This T cell receptor beta chain was profiled in a study of CD8 T cells in ankylosing spondylitis. There are many counts of this clonotype. What it recognizes is unknown. Broader study findings: Matched synovial fluid from ankylosing spondylitis patients was reported to be enriched for disease-linked clones. A motif in TCR beta, a set of roughly eight highly homologous variants, appeared characteristic of ankylosing spondylitis blood.

Libraries for TCR beta were made by quantitative 5'-RACE with molecular barcodes. TCRdb itself ran the 5' RACE reads through MiXCR, one entry per CDR3 protein. The sample yields about 130,000 distinct CDR3 sequences, more than 15% seen once. Trimming pared 5 bases from V and 4 bases from J, leaving 13 bases between. The CDR3 has 14 residues. V gene TRBV12-3 or TRBV12-4 combines with J gene TRBJ2-3; D uncertain. This clonotype was obtained from a male donor with ankylosing spondylitis. Material: blood, either unsorted or a sorted T cell fraction (not recorded which). The CDR3 coding sequence is TGTGCCAGCAGTGGATCCGACCGCCCAGATACGCAGTATTTT. Translating it yields CASSGSDRPDTQYF.